The sequence of this T cell receptor (beta chain) was determined in a study of blood T cell repertoires in COVID-19. Overall study: COVID-19 samples collected from the United States, Italy and Spain covered acute and convalescent phases. From T cells, B-cell-depleted T cells, or PBMCs came the material, which was cDNA or gDNA.

This clone was seen once. The CDR3 consists of 17 residues. In germline, CDR1 is LGHNA, CDR2 YNFKEQ. Trimming cost V 0 bases and J 4 bases; bases outside gene matches: 8. Original data processing: Estimated nucleated cell counts came from reference gene primer amplification. Clones were sequenced by immunoSEQ multiplex PCR, and TCRdb holds only the in-frame ones, with some missing. The V and J calls and clone size come from that table; D and trimming were worked out from the DNA. This sample yields 210,000 or so clones, of which around four fifths are seen a single time; less than 3.5% belongs to the top ten.

The rearrangement links TRBV4-2 to TRBJ2-1; 8 bases fit TRBD1. The sequence came from a man in his fifties or sixties with active or convalescent COVID-19. Sequencing was carried out using peripheral blood. CDR3 protein: CASSQDPRDRRYNEQFF. In DNA form, the CDR3 reads TGTGCCAGCAGCCAAGATCCCCGGGACAGGAGATACAATGAGCAGTTCTTC.